One T cell receptor beta chain is described in this entry. What it binds is not known. The data are from a study of a mutant IDH1 vaccine in newly diagnosed glioma. Overall study context: Patients previously underwent radiotherapy, temozolomide, or both, and most underwent both.

V lost 7 bases and J lost 4, with 16 bases in between. Germline V gene data show CDR1 as SQVTM and CDR2 as ANQGSEA. The CDR3 is 13 amino acids. Clones were read by immunoSEQ multiplex PCR, and TCRdb kept only the in-frame ones, dropping some. The table shows tens of thousands of clones, with 82% occurring only once. The time point here: week 47, end of study. Each dose of the vaccine consisted of 300 ug of mutant IDH1 20-mer peptide, with topical imiquimod. The patients received vaccinations eight times, in weeks 1, 3, 5, 7, 11, 15, 19 and 23. New IDH1-mutant, ATRX-lost WHO grade 3 or 4 astrocytomas occurred in donors.

The chain carries TRBV29-1 and TRBJ1-1, with a weak D call TRBD1 (6 bases). Sequences were derived from PBMCs, sampled from a glioma patient whose treatment included an IDH1 peptide vaccine. This TCR derives from a man aged 35-49 years with glioma. Some clones in this sample may be carry-over from other donors' samples. The CDR3 loop reads CSAIQGVGTEAFF. CDR3 nucleotides: TGCAGCGCGATACAGGGCGTGGGCACTGAAGCTTTCTTT.